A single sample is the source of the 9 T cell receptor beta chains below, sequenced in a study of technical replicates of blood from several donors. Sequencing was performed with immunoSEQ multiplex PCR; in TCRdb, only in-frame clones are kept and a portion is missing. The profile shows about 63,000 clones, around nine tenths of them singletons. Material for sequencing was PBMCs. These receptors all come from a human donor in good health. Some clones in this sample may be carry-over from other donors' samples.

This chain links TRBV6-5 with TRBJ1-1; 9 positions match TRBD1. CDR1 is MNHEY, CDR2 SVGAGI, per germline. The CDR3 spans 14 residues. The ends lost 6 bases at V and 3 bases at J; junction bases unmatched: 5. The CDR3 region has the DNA TGTGCCAGCAGAAGACAGGGGGAGTACACTGAAGCTTTCTTT. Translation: CASRRQGEYTEAFF.

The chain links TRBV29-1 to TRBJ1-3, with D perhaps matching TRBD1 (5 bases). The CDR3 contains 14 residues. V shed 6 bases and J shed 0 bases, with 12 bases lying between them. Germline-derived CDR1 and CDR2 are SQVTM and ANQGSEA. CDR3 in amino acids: CSVQEGSSGNTIYF. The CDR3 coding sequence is TGCAGCGTCCAGGAGGGGAGCTCTGGAAACACCATATATTTT.

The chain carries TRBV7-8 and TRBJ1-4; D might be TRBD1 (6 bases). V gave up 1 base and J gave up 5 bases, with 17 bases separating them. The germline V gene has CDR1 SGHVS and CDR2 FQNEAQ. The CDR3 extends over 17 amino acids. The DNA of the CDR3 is TGTGCCAGCAGCTTAGGGTCCTTGGGGGGGCGGAATGAAAAACTGTTTTTT. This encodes CASSLGSLGGRNEKLFF.

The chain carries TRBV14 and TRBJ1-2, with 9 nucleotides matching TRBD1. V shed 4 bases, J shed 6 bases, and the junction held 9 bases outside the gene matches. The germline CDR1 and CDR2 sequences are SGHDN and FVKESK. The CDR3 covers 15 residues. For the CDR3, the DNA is TGTGCCAGCAGCCGACTGGACAGGGGAACAGATGGCTACACCTTC. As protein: CASSRLDRGTDGYTF. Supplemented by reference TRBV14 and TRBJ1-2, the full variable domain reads EAGVTQFPSHSVIEKGQTVTLRCDPISGHDNLYWYRRVMGKEIKFLLHFVKESKQDESGMPNNRFLAERTGGTYSTLKVQPAELEDSGVYFCASSRLDRGTDGYTFGSGTRLTVV.

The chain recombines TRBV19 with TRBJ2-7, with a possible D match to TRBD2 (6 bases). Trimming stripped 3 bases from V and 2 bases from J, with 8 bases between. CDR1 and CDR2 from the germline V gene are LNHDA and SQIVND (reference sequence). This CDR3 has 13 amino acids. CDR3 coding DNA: TGTGCCAGTAGTATCGGAGGGACCTACGAGCAGTACTTC. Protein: CASSIGGTYEQYF.

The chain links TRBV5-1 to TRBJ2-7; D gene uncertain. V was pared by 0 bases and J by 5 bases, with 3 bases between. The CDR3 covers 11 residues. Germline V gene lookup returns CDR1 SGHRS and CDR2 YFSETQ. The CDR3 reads CASSLGDEQYF. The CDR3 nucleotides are TGCGCCAGCAGCTTGGGCGACGAGCAGTACTTC.

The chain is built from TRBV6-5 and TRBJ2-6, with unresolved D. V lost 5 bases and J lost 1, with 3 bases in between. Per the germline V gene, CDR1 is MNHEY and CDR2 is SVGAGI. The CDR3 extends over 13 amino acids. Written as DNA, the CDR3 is TGTGCCAGCAGTCTGTCTGGGGCCAACGTCCTGACTTTC. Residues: CASSLSGANVLTF.

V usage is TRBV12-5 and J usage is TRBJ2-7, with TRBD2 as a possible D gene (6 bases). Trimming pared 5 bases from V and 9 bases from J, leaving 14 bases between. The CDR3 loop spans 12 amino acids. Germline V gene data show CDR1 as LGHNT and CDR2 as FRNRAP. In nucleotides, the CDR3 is TGTGCTAGTGGTCAACCAGGGAGGCGGCAGTACTTC. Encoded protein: CASGQPGRRQYF.

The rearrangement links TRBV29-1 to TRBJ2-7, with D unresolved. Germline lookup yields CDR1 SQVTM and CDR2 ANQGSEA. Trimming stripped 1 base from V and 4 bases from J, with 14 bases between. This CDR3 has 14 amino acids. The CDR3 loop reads CSVEGAGPGYEQYF. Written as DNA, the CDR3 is TGCAGCGTTGAAGGGGCCGGCCCTGGGTACGAGCAGTACTTC.